A single sample gave rise to the 28 T cell receptor beta chains below, sequenced in a study of cytomegalovirus exposure and HLA in healthy donors. Researchers ran the PCR with 60 Vbeta and 13 Jbeta primers. Sequenced by immunoSEQ multiplex PCR; TCRdb stores in-frame clones only, minus some. The sample gives around 180,000 clones, under 90% of which show up once; under 7.5% is in the top ten. Material for sequencing was PBMCs. The receptors were sampled from a man aged 25 to 45 in good health and CMV-seropositive.

V is TRBV5-6 and J is TRBJ2-5; D is unclear. V was trimmed by 4 bases and J by 6 bases, leaving 7 bases between them. The CDR3 is 11 residues long. CDR1 and CDR2 (germline): SGHDT, YYEEEE. CDR3 nucleotide sequence: TGTGCCAGCAGCCGCGGAAAGACCCAGTACTTC. Its translation is CASSRGKTQYF.

This clone was seen only a few times. The chain couples TRBV11-3 to TRBJ2-5; possible D gene TRBD1, 7 bases. V lost 3 bases to trimming and J lost 5 bases, with 19 bases between them. Germline CDR1 SGHNT, CDR2 YENEEA. CDR3 length equals 16 residues. The DNA for the CDR3 is TGTGCCAGCAGCTTCCGGACAGGAGGGTTAATGGAGACCCAGTACTTC. Translated, it gives CASSFRTGGLMETQYF.

This clone was recorded only once. This chain links TRBV11-3 with TRBJ2-2, with D perhaps matching TRBD2 (5 bases). V was trimmed by 5 bases and J by 4 bases, leaving 14 bases between them. The germline V gene has CDR1 SGHNT and CDR2 YENEEA. The CDR3 has 15 residues. Here the CDR3 DNA reads TGTGCCAGCAGCGCTCAAAGCGGAAGCACCGGGGAGCTGTTTTTT. Its translation: CASSAQSGSTGELFF.

The rearrangement joins TRBV4-2 to TRBJ2-7; 8 nucleotides agree with TRBD2. The ends lost 7 bases at V and 0 bases at J; junction bases unmatched: 5. This CDR3 has 14 amino acids. Germline values: CDR1 LGHNA, CDR2 YNFKEQ. The CDR3 region has the DNA TGTGCCAGCACGCGGACTAGCCTCTCCTACGAGCAGTACTTC. It encodes CASTRTSLSYEQYF.

The genes are TRBV4-2 and TRBJ1-1; 8 positions agree with TRBD1. The germline CDR1 and CDR2 sequences are LGHNA and YNFKEQ. Germline trimming cut 0 bases from V and 0 bases from J; bases unmatched to any gene: 0. This CDR3 has 15 residues. CDR3 in amino acids: CASSQEDRVNTEAFF. In DNA, the CDR3 is TGTGCCAGCAGCCAAGAGGACAGGGTGAACACTGAAGCTTTCTTT.

The V and J genes are TRBV7-2 and TRBJ2-2; 8 bases line up with TRBD1. This CDR3 is built from 16 residues. J lost 5 bases, V lost 5 bases, and 10 bases had no gene match. CDR1 is SGHTA and CDR2 is FQGNSA in the germline V gene. CDR3 sequence: CASSPLDRVLTGELFF. The CDR3 nucleotides are TGTGCCAGCAGCCCCCTGGACAGGGTGCTTACCGGGGAGCTGTTTTTT.

This chain uses TRBV4-3 with TRBJ2-4, with 8 bases identical to TRBD1. V gave up 4 bases and J gave up 0 bases; unmatched junction bases: 11. This CDR3 spans 18 amino acids. Germline V lookup: CDR1 LGHNA, CDR2 YSLEER. The DNA of the CDR3 is TGCGCCAGCAGCCGAATTCTTACAGGGGGGATAGCCAAAAACATTCAGTACTTC. This encodes CASSRILTGGIAKNIQYF.

The genes are TRBV9 and TRBJ1-2; 7 bases are a match to TRBD1. The CDR3 runs 13 residues. The trim removed 7 bases at V and 6 bases at J, leaving 9 bases unmatched. Germline V lookup: CDR1 SGDLS, CDR2 YYNGEE. The CDR3 DNA reads as TGTGCCAGCGGCGAAAGGGGGCGCGATGGCTACACCTTC. Translated: CASGERGRDGYTF.

The chain has TRBV6-5 and TRBJ2-3; weak D call: TRBD2 (5 bases). The CDR3 consists of 15 residues. Deletions cut 6 bases from V and 2 bases from J, with 15 bases between. Germline V gene lookup returns CDR1 MNHEY and CDR2 SVGAGI. CDR3 loop: CASRLAPSFTDTQYF. The CDR3 DNA is TGTGCCAGCAGGCTAGCCCCCTCCTTCACAGATACGCAGTATTTT.

V usage is TRBV5-1 and J usage is TRBJ2-3; D not certain. V was pared by 1 base and J by 2 bases, with 8 bases between. Germline V gene sequence: CDR1 SGHRS, CDR2 YFSETQ. CDR3 length: 14 amino acids. CDR3 sequence reads: CASSLRYSTDTQYF. The DNA of the CDR3 is TGCGCCAGCAGCTTGCGTTACTCCACAGATACGCAGTATTTT.

The chain carries TRBV5-1 and TRBJ1-2; 7 nucleotides match TRBD1. CDR3 length: 15 amino acids. Germline assignment: CDR1 SGHRS and CDR2 YFSETQ. V gave up 4 bases and J gave up 10 bases; unmatched junction bases: 16. The CDR3 DNA follows: TGCGCCAGCAGCCTAGGAGACAGGGATCTACACCCCTACACCTTC. Translated: CASSLGDRDLHPYTF. Variable domain in full (rest from reference TRBV5-1 and TRBJ1-2): KAGVTQTPRYLIKTRGQQVTLSCSPISGHRSVSWYQQTPGQGLQFLFEYFSETQRNKGNFPGRFSGRQFSNSRSEMNVSTLELGDSALYLCASSLGDRDLHPYTFGSGTRLTVV.

V is TRBV5-1 and J is TRBJ2-7; possible D gene TRBD2, 5 bases. CDR1 is SGHRS, CDR2 YFSETQ, per germline. This CDR3 region has 15 residues. V was shortened by 0 bases and J by 3 bases, with 13 bases between the two germline ends. CDR3 coding DNA: TGCGCCAGCAGCTTGGCCGTCGGGGTCAACTACGAGCAGTACTTC. Residues: CASSLAVGVNYEQYF. The whole variable domain, remainder taken from reference TRBV5-1 and TRBJ2-7, is KAGVTQTPRYLIKTRGQQVTLSCSPISGHRSVSWYQQTPGQGLQFLFEYFSETQRNKGNFPGRFSGRQFSNSRSEMNVSTLELGDSALYLCASSLAVGVNYEQYFGPGTRLTVT.

This clone came up once. The chain recombines TRBV11-3 with TRBJ1-1; TRBD1 might be the D (6 bases). Trimming took off 1 base at V and 1 base at J, with 7 bases between the two ends. CDR3 length equals 14 residues. Per germline, CDR1 SGHNT and CDR2 YENEEA. The CDR3 DNA reads TGTGCCAGCAGCTTAGGGGGGCGGAACACTGAAGCTTTCTTT. This sequence encodes CASSLGGRNTEAFF.

The rearrangement links TRBV10-1 to TRBJ2-7; tentatively, D is TRBD1 (5 bases). Germline CDR1 is WNHNN and CDR2 is SYGVQD (reference sequence). This CDR3 comprises 14 residues. Trimming removed 8 bases from V and 3 bases from J, with 17 bases in between. The CDR3 sequence: CASGSGLDDYEQYF. In DNA form, the CDR3 reads TGCGCCAGCGGGTCAGGGTTAGATGACTACGAGCAGTACTTC.

This clone came up a few times. The chain joins TRBV4-1 to TRBJ2-1; 11 bases align to TRBD2. Trimming cost V 1 base and J 6 bases; bases outside gene matches: 8. The CDR3 sequence is 17 residues long. Germline CDR1 is MGHRA and CDR2 is YSYEKL. CDR3 protein: CASSQASTSGTRNEQFF. CDR3 sequence (DNA): TGCGCCAGCAGCCAAGCCTCGACTAGCGGGACTCGCAATGAGCAGTTCTTC.

The chain is built from TRBV5-1 and TRBJ1-1, with D perhaps TRBD1 (6 bases). Trimming removed 8 bases from V and 5 bases from J, with 16 bases in between. This CDR3 comprises 13 residues. Germline CDR1 SGHRS, CDR2 YFSETQ. The CDR3: CARRPRGGTEAFF. The DNA of the CDR3 is TGCGCCAGAAGGCCCAGGGGCGGAACTGAAGCTTTCTTT.

The rearrangement joins TRBV15 to TRBJ2-3; D is unresolved. CDR3 length: 13 amino acids. The V gene lost 4 bases and the J gene lost 1 base, with 6 bases spanning the gap. Germline lookup yields CDR1 LNHNV and CDR2 YYDKDF (reference sequence). CDR3 loop: CATSKSGTDTQYF. The CDR3 DNA sequence: TGTGCCACCAGCAAGAGCGGCACAGATACGCAGTATTTT.

This clone came up a few times. This chain connects TRBV7-3 to TRBJ1-1, with a possible D match to TRBD1 (5 bases). V lost 5 bases to trimming and J lost 4 bases, with 11 bases between them. Germline CDR1 reads SGHTA; CDR2 reads FQGTGA. The CDR3 contains 13 residues. This CDR3 is CASSPEGVTEAFF. The DNA for the CDR3 is TGTGCCAGCAGCCCGGAAGGGGTCACTGAAGCTTTCTTT.

The chain links TRBV6-5 to TRBJ1-2, with D tentatively TRBD1 (5 bases). The CDR3 consists of 14 residues. Germline CDR1 and CDR2: MNHEY and SVGAGI. V was clipped by 0 bases and J by 8 bases, with 13 bases between them. CDR3 sequence: CASSYSRSGGGYTF. CDR3 DNA: TGTGCCAGCAGTTACTCGAGGTCGGGGGGGGGCTACACCTTC.

V usage is TRBV11-3 and J usage is TRBJ2-1; tentatively, D is TRBD2 (6 bases). The CDR3 is 15 residues long. Germline V lookup: CDR1 SGHNT, CDR2 YENEEA. V was shortened by 6 bases and J by 4 bases, with 16 bases between the two germline ends. CDR3 nucleotide sequence: TGTGCCAGCAGGTCGACCAGGGACTTTTACAATGAGCAGTTCTTC. This codes for CASRSTRDFYNEQFF.

The chain has TRBV2 and TRBJ2-1; TRBD2 matches at 12 bases. This CDR3 is 15 amino acids long. In germline, CDR1 is SNHLY, CDR2 FYNNEI. Unmatched junction bases numbered 4, after V lost 4 bases and J lost 6 bases. CDR3 residues: CASSGSSGRVNEQFF. CDR3 nucleotide sequence: TGTGCCAGCAGTGGGTCTAGCGGGAGGGTCAATGAGCAGTTCTTC.

V and J are TRBV5-1 and TRBJ2-5, with TRBD2 matching 7 bases. This CDR3 is built from 16 residues. Germline V gene data show CDR1 as SGHRS and CDR2 as YFSETQ. With V trimmed by 0 bases and J by 4 bases, 9 bases remained unmatched. For the CDR3, the DNA is TGCGCCAGCAGCTTGGAAGTAGCGGGCCTGGCAGAGACCCAGTACTTC. It specifies CASSLEVAGLAETQYF.

J is TRBJ2-7 and V is TRBV5-4, with D tentatively TRBD1 (5 bases). Deletions cut 4 bases from V and 6 bases from J, with 23 bases between. The CDR3 totals 16 residues. Per the germline V gene, CDR1 is SGHNT and CDR2 is YYREEE (reference sequence). Here the CDR3 DNA reads TGTGCCAGCAGCCAAGATTCATGGGGCAGGGTGGTCGAGCAGTACTTC. This encodes CASSQDSWGRVVEQYF. Combining the CDR3 with reference TRBV5-4 and TRBJ2-7 gives the whole variable domain ETGVTQSPTHLIKTRGQQVTLRCSSQSGHNTVSWYQQALGQGPQFIFQYYREEENGRGNFPPRFSGLQFPNYSSELNVNALELDDSALYLCASSQDSWGRVVEQYFGPGTRLTVT.

The chain uses TRBV5-1 and TRBJ2-7; D gene uncertain. CDR3 length equals 12 residues. V lost 0 bases and J lost 3, with 4 bases in between. The germline V gene has CDR1 SGHRS and CDR2 YFSETQ. The CDR3 DNA reads as TGCGCCAGCAGCTTGGACAACTACGAGCAGTACTTC. Its translation is CASSLDNYEQYF. Based on the CDR3 plus reference TRBV5-1 and TRBJ2-7, the full variable domain is KAGVTQTPRYLIKTRGQQVTLSCSPISGHRSVSWYQQTPGQGLQFLFEYFSETQRNKGNFPGRFSGRQFSNSRSEMNVSTLELGDSALYLCASSLDNYEQYFGPGTRLTVT.

The rearrangement links TRBV4-3 to TRBJ2-3, with D maybe TRBD2 (5 bases). From germline, CDR1 is LGHNA and CDR2 YSLEER. CDR3 length equals 13 residues. Trimming left V 1 base short and J 4 bases short, with 6 bases between. The DNA for the CDR3 is TGCGCCAGCAGCCAAGGAGGGCCAGATACGCAGTATTTT. Amino acids: CASSQGGPDTQYF.

This clone was detected only a few times. The rearrangement links TRBV28 to TRBJ1-4, with D unclear. Germline CDR1 MDHEN, CDR2 SYDVKM. V gave up 4 bases and J gave up 8 bases, with 8 bases separating them. The CDR3 runs to 12 residues. Here the CDR3 reads CASSYILEKLFF. The CDR3 coding sequence is TGTGCCAGCAGTTATATACTGGAAAAACTGTTTTTT. The entire variable domain, with the rest obtained from reference TRBV28 and TRBJ1-4, is as follows: DVKVTQSSRYLVKRTGEKVFLECVQDMDHENMFWYRQDPGLGLRLIYFSYDVKMKEKGDIPEGYSVSREKKERFSLILESASTNQTSMYLCASSYILEKLFFGSGTQLSVL.

The chain has TRBV5-1 and TRBJ2-1; 7 bases line up with TRBD1. CDR3 size: 15 residues. With 5 bases clipped from V and 3 bases from J, the junction kept 8 bases outside the gene matches. Germline CDR1 is SGHRS and CDR2 is YFSETQ. CDR3 bases: TGCGCCAGCAGAGAGACAGGGCCTTTCTACAATGAGCAGTTCTTC. Protein sequence: CASRETGPFYNEQFF. Looking up the rest from reference TRBV5-1 and TRBJ2-1 gives the full variable domain: KAGVTQTPRYLIKTRGQQVTLSCSPISGHRSVSWYQQTPGQGLQFLFEYFSETQRNKGNFPGRFSGRQFSNSRSEMNVSTLELGDSALYLCASRETGPFYNEQFFGPGTRLTVL.

The chain employs TRBV11-3 and TRBJ2-5, with D perhaps TRBD2 (6 bases). V was shortened by 5 bases and J by 5 bases, with 18 bases between the two germline ends. The CDR3 spans 15 residues. The germline CDR1 and CDR2 sequences are SGHNT and YENEEA. Here the CDR3 DNA reads TGTGCCAGCAGCCTCCCCGGAGGGGTAGGGGAGACCCAGTACTTC. Amino acids: CASSLPGGVGETQYF.